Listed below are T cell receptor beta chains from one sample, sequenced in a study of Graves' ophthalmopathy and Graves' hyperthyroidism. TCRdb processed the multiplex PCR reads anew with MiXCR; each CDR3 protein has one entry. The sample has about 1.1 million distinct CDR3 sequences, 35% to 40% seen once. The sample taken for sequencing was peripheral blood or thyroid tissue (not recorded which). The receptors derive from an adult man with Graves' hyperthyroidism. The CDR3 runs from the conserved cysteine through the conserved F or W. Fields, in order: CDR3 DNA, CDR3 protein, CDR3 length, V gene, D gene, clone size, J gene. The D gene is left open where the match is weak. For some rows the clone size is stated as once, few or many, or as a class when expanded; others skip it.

TGCAGCGTTGATGCAGATACAGATACGCAGTATTTT,CSVDADTDTQYF,12,TRBV29-1,.,few,TRBJ2-3
TGTGCCAGCAGTCCCATAGCGGGAGTTGTTCGCGAGCAGTACTTC,CASSPIAGVVREQYF,15,TRBV25-1,TRBD2,.,TRBJ2-7
TGCAGTGCTAGTAGGCTCCCCGAGCAGTACTTC,CSASRLPEQYF,11,TRBV20-1,.,.,TRBJ2-7
TGCAGCGTCGAACTAGCGAACACCATATATTTT,CSVELANTIYF,11,TRBV29-1,.,.,TRBJ1-3
TGTGCCAGCAGCTCCTTCAGGACTAGCGGGAGCTACGAGCAGTACTTC,CASSSFRTSGSYEQYF,16,TRBV7-9,TRBD2,many,TRBJ2-7
TGTGCCAGCAGTTACTCCCGGAGTACCGGGGAGCTGTTTTTT,CASSYSRSTGELFF,14,TRBV12-3/TRBV12-4,.,few,TRBJ2-2
TGCAGTGCTAGAGATAGCCGGACAGGCCCCTACGAGCAGTACTTC,CSARDSRTGPYEQYF,15,TRBV20-1,TRBD1,.,TRBJ2-7
TGTGCCACCAGTGATTACCCACAAGAGACCCAGCATTTT,CATSDYPQETQHF,13,TRBV24-1,.,.,TRBJ1-5
TGTGCCAGCAGTTGGGGGGCAACAGGGGTAAGCAATCAGCCCCAGCATTTT,CASSWGATGVSNQPQHF,17,TRBV7-8,TRBD1,.,TRBJ1-5
TGTGCTAGAGATCGGGCGGGAGGGCAGGAGCAGTACTTC,CARDRAGGQEQYF,13,TRBV25-1,TRBD2,once,TRBJ2-7
TGTGCCATCAGTGCCCACATGACCTATGGCTACACCTTC,CAISAHMTYGYTF,13,TRBV10-3,.,.,TRBJ1-2
TGTGCCAGCAGCTTGCGACAGGGATCGGACTACGAGCAGTACTTC,CASSLRQGSDYEQYF,15,TRBV7-2,TRBD1,many,TRBJ2-7
TGCGCCAGCAGCCAAGATTTCCCGACTAGCATCTCTGAGACCCAGTACTTC,CASSQDFPTSISETQYF,17,TRBV4-1,TRBD2,many,TRBJ2-5
TGTGCCAGCAGCTTGCCCGGGATCCCGGAGACCCAGTACTTC,CASSLPGIPETQYF,14,TRBV5-6,.,.,TRBJ2-5
TGTGCCAGCAGCTTAATGGGAGTTGACTCTGGGGCCAACGTCCTGACTTTC,CASSLMGVDSGANVLTF,17,TRBV7-2,.,many,TRBJ2-6
TGTGCCAGCAGGACAGGGGTTGTGGGTCAGCCCCAGCATTTT,CASRTGVVGQPQHF,14,TRBV25-1,TRBD1,.,TRBJ1-5
TGTGCCAGCAGTCCGGCGGGGGGAAAGAGGAACGAGCAGTACTTC,CASSPAGGKRNEQYF,15,TRBV6-1,TRBD2,.,TRBJ2-7
TGTGCCAGCAGCCAAGGGACAGGGGTGGAAACCGGGGAGCTGTTTTTT,CASSQGTGVETGELFF,16,TRBV7-7,TRBD1,.,TRBJ2-2
TGTGCCAGCTCTAGCGGCCTCTCCTACGAGCAGTGCTTC,CASSSGLSYEQCF,13,TRBV6-6,TRBD2,.,TRBJ2-7
TGTGCCAGCAGCGGGGACATAGATAGCAATCAGCCCCAGCATTTT,CASSGDIDSNQPQHF,15,TRBV9,.,.,TRBJ1-5